In its sample, the clone carrying this TCR beta chain was seen a few times. TCRdb analysed the PCR reads with MiXCR anew, one entry per CDR3 protein. The repertoire consists of more than 70,000 distinct CDR3 sequences, with around 50% occurring once and the leading ten covering about a tenth. This entry comes from a study of CDR3 diversity in severe acne. The germline CDR1 and CDR2 sequences are DFQATT and SNEGSKA (reference sequence). The trim removed 6 bases at V and 3 bases at J, leaving 5 bases unmatched. This CDR3 has 12 residues. The source of this sequence is a male donor in good health, serving as a control. The sequencing sample was made of blood. The chain has TRBV20-1 and TRBJ2-7, with 7 positions matching TRBD2. The CDR3 sequence is CSARPGGYEQYF. The CDR3, as DNA: TGCAGTGCGCGACCGGGAGGCTACGAGCAGTACTTC.